Below are 25 T cell receptor beta chains sequenced from a single sample in a study of CD8 T cells in Susac syndrome. An input of about 0.5 to 1 ug of RNA was subjected to reverse transcription using random hexamers. TCRdb called the immunoSEQ multiplex PCR reads again in MiXCR, with one record for every CDR3 protein. The profile shows 150,000 or so distinct CDR3 sequences, 85% to 95% of them singletons. Sequencing was carried out using CD4+ T cells from PBMCs. The receptor set was obtained from a human donor in good health.

The J gene is TRBJ2-4, the V gene TRBV29-1; D gene uncertain. The germline V and J ends were trimmed by 3 bases and 0 bases, with 6 bases remaining between them. Germline V gene data show CDR1 as SQVTM and CDR2 as ANQGSEA. This CDR3 has 13 residues. The CDR3 DNA is TGCAGCGTTGAGCCGGTAGCCAAAAACATTCAGTACTTC. Its translation: CSVEPVAKNIQYF.

This clonotype was detected only once. This sequence joins TRBV10-3 and TRBJ2-3, with D possibly called TRBD1 or TRBD2 (7 bases each). Per the germline V gene, CDR1 is ENHRY and CDR2 is SYGVKD. The CDR3 has 15 residues. V shed 4 bases and J shed 2 bases, with 13 bases lying between them. Written as DNA, the CDR3 is TGTGCCATCAGTGCAGGGGGGGTCTACACAGATACGCAGTATTTT. As protein: CAISAGGVYTDTQYF.

V gene TRBV6-1 combines with J gene TRBJ1-2; no clear D gene. The V end lost 4 bases, the J end lost 1 base, and 10 bases lay between the germline ends. From germline, CDR1 is MNHNS and CDR2 SASEGT. The CDR3 runs 14 residues. This CDR3 is CASSVAVLNYGYTF. The DNA for the CDR3 is TGTGCCAGCAGTGTTGCGGTGCTTAACTATGGCTACACCTTC.

The chain joins TRBV5-4 to TRBJ2-5, with 10 bases aligning to TRBD1. The CDR3 extends over 13 amino acids. V shed 5 bases, J shed 4 bases, and the junction held 2 bases outside the gene matches. The germline V gene encodes CDR1 SGHNT and CDR2 YYREEE (reference sequence). In DNA form, the CDR3 reads TGTGCCAGCAGTCGGACAGGGGGAGAGACCCAGTACTTC. Amino acid sequence: CASSRTGGETQYF.

The CDR3 region is CASSQDPRTDTQYF. CDR3 DNA: TGCGCCAGCAGCCAAGATCCCAGAACAGATACGCAGTATTTT. This chain uses TRBV4-1 with TRBJ2-3; D ambiguous. Trimming removed 0 bases at V and 3 bases at J, with 7 bases between. The V gene's germline CDR1 is MGHRA and CDR2 YSYEKL. This CDR3 is built from 14 residues.

The V call is TRBV27, the J call TRBJ1-1; D is perhaps TRBD1 (5 bases). The CDR3 loop spans 13 amino acids. The V end was cut by 1 base, the J end by 2 bases, with 5 bases between. Germline loops: CDR1 MNHEY, CDR2 SMNVEV (reference sequence). The CDR3 sequence is CASSLWDNTEAFF. CDR3 coding DNA: TGTGCCAGCAGTTTATGGGACAACACTGAAGCTTTCTTT.

This clonotype was observed once. The chain recombines TRBV20-1 with TRBJ2-7, with a weak D call TRBD1 (6 bases). Germline V CDR1 and CDR2: DFQATT, SNEGSKA (reference sequence). V lost 3 bases and J 6 bases, leaving 18 bases between the germline ends. The CDR3 sequence is 14 residues long. Here the CDR3 DNA reads TGCAGTGCTAGGGCCCCGACAGGCATCGGCGAGCAGTACTTC. It specifies CSARAPTGIGEQYF.

This rearrangement joins TRBV20-1 to TRBJ2-1, with D possibly matching TRBD2 (5 bases). The CDR3 loop spans 15 amino acids. Germline V gives CDR1 DFQATT, CDR2 SNEGSKA (reference sequence). V was shortened by 7 bases and J by 5 bases, with 21 bases between the two germline ends. Here the CDR3 reads CSGQRWGEANNEQFF. The CDR3 DNA sequence: TGCAGTGGCCAGCGGTGGGGAGAGGCCAACAATGAGCAGTTCTTC.

This chain connects TRBV29-1 to TRBJ1-3; the D gene is possibly TRBD1 (5 bases). From germline, CDR1 is SQVTM and CDR2 ANQGSEA. The V gene lost 3 bases and the J gene lost 1 base, with 7 bases spanning the gap. CDR3 size: 13 residues. CDR3 coding DNA: TGCAGCGTTGACCCAGGGTCTGGAAACACCATATATTTT. As protein: CSVDPGSGNTIYF.

The chain employs TRBV5-1 and TRBJ2-5; the D gene is possibly TRBD2 (6 bases). This CDR3 spans 14 amino acids. V lost 1 base, J lost 4 bases, and 11 bases lay in between. CDR1 and CDR2 (germline): SGHRS, YFSETQ. The CDR3 DNA reads TGCGCCAGCAGCTTGAGTAGGGGAGGAGAGACCCAGTACTTC. As protein: CASSLSRGGETQYF.

The chain has TRBV18 and TRBJ2-7; D call uncertain. Germline V CDR1 and CDR2: KGHSH, LQKENI. V was pared by 0 bases and J by 0 bases, with 15 bases between. The CDR3 spans 17 residues. The CDR3 region is CASSPPGAQATSYEQYF. Written as DNA, the CDR3 is TGTGCCAGCTCACCACCGGGTGCGCAGGCGACCTCCTACGAGCAGTACTTC. The full variable domain, completed using reference TRBV18 and TRBJ2-7, is NAGVMQNPRHLVRRRGQEARLRCSPMKGHSHVYWYRQLPEEGLKFMVYLQKENIIDESGMPKERFSAEFPKEGPSILRIQQVVRGDSAAYFCASSPPGAQATSYEQYFGPGTRLTVT.

This rearrangement joins TRBV4-1 to TRBJ1-5; 7 bases match TRBD1. The V gene's germline CDR1 is MGHRA and CDR2 YSYEKL. CDR3 length: 16 residues. Trimming removed 0 bases from V and 9 bases from J; junction bases left unmatched: 11. As DNA, the CDR3 is TGCGCCAGCAGCCAAGAGGGCAGGGGGGGCCTAGGGCCCCAGCATTTT. Translation gives CASSQEGRGGLGPQHF.

The V call is TRBV27, the J call TRBJ1-2; D perhaps matches TRBD1 (6 bases). V lost 3 bases and J 6 bases, leaving 11 bases between the germline ends. This CDR3 has 13 amino acids. Germline CDR1 is MNHEY and CDR2 is SMNVEV (reference sequence). The CDR3 nucleotides are TGTGCCAGCAGTTTCGGGGGGCTCGATGGCTACACCTTC. Protein product: CASSFGGLDGYTF.

The chain carries TRBV5-1 and TRBJ1-2, with TRBD1 matching over 7 bases. Trimming removed 4 bases from V and 6 bases from J; junction bases left unmatched: 6. CDR3 length equals 13 residues. Germline V lookup: CDR1 SGHRS, CDR2 YFSETQ. The CDR3 is CASSPATGDGYTF. The CDR3 DNA is TGCGCCAGCAGCCCCGCAACAGGGGATGGCTACACCTTC.

This chain links TRBV30 with TRBJ2-3; D unclear. V was pared by 0 bases and J by 2 bases, with 15 bases between. Per the germline V gene, CDR1 is GTSNPN and CDR2 is SVGIG (reference sequence). This CDR3 region has 16 residues. The CDR3 DNA sequence: TGTGCCTGGAGTGTGATGTCAGGAACCTTCACAGATACGCAGTATTTT. It specifies CAWSVMSGTFTDTQYF.

J is TRBJ2-5 and V is TRBV2; D unresolved. V lost 5 bases and J 0 bases, leaving 7 bases between the germline ends. Germline CDR1 and CDR2: SNHLY and FYNNEI. The CDR3 runs to 13 residues. CDR3: CASSLKYQETQYF. The DNA of the CDR3 is TGTGCCAGCAGTCTTAAGTACCAAGAGACCCAGTACTTC.

The chain has TRBV5-1 and TRBJ1-4; D possibly corresponds to TRBD1 (6 bases). From germline, CDR1 is SGHRS and CDR2 YFSETQ. V dropped 4 bases and J dropped 1 base, with 17 bases sitting between them. The CDR3 loop spans 17 amino acids. The CDR3, as DNA: TGCGCCAGCAGCCAGTTAGGGCAGGGGAGAACTAATGAAAAACTGTTTTTT. Translation gives CASSQLGQGRTNEKLFF.

The chain uses TRBV7-9 and TRBJ2-7; D unclear. The CDR3 has 15 residues. Trimming took off 2 bases at V and 0 bases at J, with 11 bases between the two ends. Germline CDR1 and CDR2: SEHNR and FQNEAQ (reference sequence). CDR3 sequence (DNA): TGTGCCAGCAGCTTATTTTCAGGCGCCTCCTACGAGCAGTACTTC. It encodes CASSLFSGASYEQYF.

The chain is built from TRBV29-1 and TRBJ2-5, with D perhaps TRBD1 (5 bases). The CDR3 covers 15 residues. From germline, CDR1 is SQVTM and CDR2 ANQGSEA. The germline V and J ends were trimmed by 2 bases and 1 base, with 14 bases remaining between them. CDR3 DNA: TGCAGCGTTGAAAGAGGCCGACAGTTCCAAGAGACCCAGTACTTC. It codes for CSVERGRQFQETQYF.

This clonotype has just one count. The chain employs TRBV5-1 and TRBJ2-3, with 13 nucleotides matching TRBD2. CDR3 size: 18 residues. CDR1 is SGHRS and CDR2 is YFSETQ in the germline V gene. The junction had 4 bases not matched to a gene; V was cut back by 0 bases and J by 0 bases. CDR3 in DNA: TGCGCCAGCAGCTTGGGTCGGACTAGCGGGGGAAGCACAGATACGCAGTATTTT. This translates into CASSLGRTSGGSTDTQYF.

The chain carries TRBV6-4 and TRBJ1-5, with D unresolved. The CDR3 runs 13 residues. Trimming cost V 6 bases and J 4 bases, with 10 bases left between them. Germline-derived CDR1 and CDR2 are MRHNA and SNTAGT. CDR3 loop: CASSSQENQPQHF. The CDR3 DNA is TGTGCCAGCAGCTCTCAGGAGAATCAGCCCCAGCATTTT.

V and J are TRBV3-1 and TRBJ1-2, with D possibly TRBD1 on 6 matching bases. V lost 7 bases and J 2 bases, leaving 20 bases between the germline ends. The CDR3 totals 16 residues. Per the germline V gene, CDR1 is LGHDT and CDR2 is YNNKEL (reference sequence). The chain's CDR3 is CASTPRGAGANYGYTF. DNA of the CDR3: TGTGCCAGCACCCCCCGAGGGGCAGGGGCCAACTATGGCTACACCTTC. Filled out from reference TRBV3-1 and TRBJ1-2, the complete variable domain reads DTAVSQTPKYLVTQMGNDKSIKCEQNLGHDTMYWYKQDSKKFLKIMFSYNNKELIINETVPNRFSPKSPDKAHLNLHINSLELGDSAVYFCASTPRGAGANYGYTFGSGTRLTVV.

The chain links TRBV3-1 to TRBJ2-2; D may be TRBD1 (6 bases). The CDR3 extends over 14 amino acids. The V gene's germline CDR1 is LGHDT and CDR2 YNNKEL (reference sequence). Trimming pared 3 bases from V and 5 bases from J, leaving 10 bases between. The CDR3 region has the DNA TGTGCCAGCAGCCAGGGGGCCAGGACCGGGGAGCTGTTTTTT. Translating gives CASSQGARTGELFF.

V usage is TRBV28 and J usage is TRBJ2-7; weak D call: TRBD1 (5 bases). The germline V and J ends were trimmed by 7 bases and 3 bases, with 10 bases remaining between them. CDR1 is MDHEN and CDR2 is SYDVKM in the germline V gene. The CDR3 has 12 amino acids. The CDR3 DNA reads as TGTGCCAGCACTCCAGACAGCTACGAGCAGTACTTC. Amino acid sequence: CASTPDSYEQYF.

The chain has TRBV12-3 or TRBV12-4 and TRBJ2-5, with 8 bases fitting TRBD1. The CDR3 extends over 13 amino acids. Germline trimming cut 8 bases from V and 5 bases from J; bases unmatched to any gene: 7. The CDR3 here is CASLTGGNETQYF. CDR3 in DNA: TGTGCCAGCCTTACAGGGGGTAATGAGACCCAGTACTTC.